What follows are 10 T cell receptor beta chains derived from one specimen sequenced in a study of CD8 T cells in acute hepatitis C reinfection. The sample's time point: naive CD8 control sorted from an acute-time-point sample. TCRdb's table, derived via immunoSEQ multiplex PCR, lists solely in-frame clones and lacks some. The sample has 30,000 to 45,000 clones; roughly 88% are singletons. The sequenced sample was naive CD8+ T cells from PBMCs. The receptors come from a woman aged 18-29 years who spontaneously cleared hepatitis C infection.

This clone came up a few times. The V and J genes are TRBV7-6 and TRBJ2-1, with 9 bases lining up with TRBD2. Germline-derived CDR1 and CDR2 are SGHVS and FNYEAQ. The V gene end was trimmed by 1 base and the J gene end by 10 bases; junction bases not matched to a gene: 8. CDR3 size: 15 residues. The CDR3 DNA is TGTGCCAGCAGCTTAGGAGCGGGAGGCCAAGTCGAGCAGTTCTTC. Protein sequence: CASSLGAGGQVEQFF.

V usage is TRBV10-2 and J usage is TRBJ2-7; TRBD2 agrees at 7 bases. CDR3 size: 14 residues. Germline CDR1 is WSHSY and CDR2 is SAAADI. The V segment lost 7 bases and the J segment 3 bases; nucleotides outside the gene matches: 9. The CDR3 region is CASTAVGGGYEQYF. The CDR3 DNA follows: TGCGCCAGCACCGCGGTGGGGGGGGGCTACGAGCAGTACTTC.

The rearrangement uses TRBV7-6 and TRBJ2-5, with D maybe TRBD2 (5 bases). Germline values: CDR1 SGHVS, CDR2 FNYEAQ. This CDR3 region has 13 residues. V was cut by 7 bases and J by 0 bases, with 9 bases left in between. CDR3 sequence (DNA): TGTGCCAGCAACGTGGACTACCAAGAGACCCAGTACTTC. Protein sequence: CASNVDYQETQYF.

The CDR3 DNA reads as TGTGCCAGCAGCTTAGGGTGGAATGAGCAGTTCTTC. This codes for CASSLGWNEQFF. The chain employs TRBV7-6 and TRBJ2-1; D unclear. Trimming stripped 1 base from V and 7 bases from J, with 5 bases between. The CDR3 length is 12 residues. Germline lookup yields CDR1 SGHVS and CDR2 FNYEAQ. Complete variable domain (other parts from reference TRBV7-6 and TRBJ2-1): GAGVSQSPRYKVTKRGQDVALRCDPISGHVSLYWYRQALGQGPEFLTYFNYEAQQDKSGLPNDRFSAERPEGSISTLTIQRTEQRDSAMYRCASSLGWNEQFFGPGTRLTVL.

The chain recombines TRBV6-5 with TRBJ2-2, with TRBD2 matching 8 bases. CDR1 is MNHEY, CDR2 SVGAGI, per germline. The CDR3 is made up of 15 amino acids. V lost 6 bases and J lost 1; bases outside the gene matches: 4. Here the CDR3 DNA reads TGTGCCAGCAGACCCGGGACTAGGAACACCGGGGAGCTGTTTTTT. It specifies CASRPGTRNTGELFF.

This clone was counted only a few times. This chain joins TRBV29-1 and TRBJ1-1; 7 bases match TRBD1. V gave up 4 bases and J gave up 2 bases; unmatched junction bases: 7. The CDR3 totals 14 residues. CDR1 is SQVTM and CDR2 is ANQGSEA in the germline V gene. In DNA form, the CDR3 reads TGCAGCGTTGGGGGGACAGATCTCAACACTGAAGCTTTCTTT. This translates into CSVGGTDLNTEAFF.

The V call is TRBV9, the J call TRBJ1-2; D may be TRBD1 (6 bases). Trimming took 3 bases from V and 0 from J, leaving 9 bases between them. Germline loops: CDR1 SGDLS, CDR2 YYNGEE. The CDR3 totals 14 residues. CDR3 residues: CASSATGSNYGYTF. Written as DNA, the CDR3 is TGTGCCAGCAGCGCAACAGGGTCTAACTATGGCTACACCTTC. Using reference TRBV9 and TRBJ1-2 for the parts outside the CDR3, the full variable domain is DSGVTQTPKHLITATGQRVTLRCSPRSGDLSVYWYQQSLDQGLQFLIQYYNGEERAKGNILERFSAQQFPDLHSELNLSSLELGDSALYFCASSATGSNYGYTFGSGTRLTVV.

The rearrangement joins TRBV11-2 to TRBJ1-2; TRBD1 is a possible D gene (5 bases). Germline values: CDR1 SGHAT, CDR2 FQNNGV. The CDR3 has 15 residues. Trimming took off 1 base at V and 3 bases at J, with 12 bases between the two ends. CDR3: CASSLVGQGDYGYTF. The CDR3, as DNA: TGTGCCAGCAGCTTAGTGGGCCAGGGAGACTATGGCTACACCTTC. Full variable domain (outside the CDR3, taken from reference TRBV11-2 and TRBJ1-2): EAGVAQSPRYKIIEKRQSVAFWCNPISGHATLYWYQQILGQGPKLLIQFQNNGVVDDSQLPKDRFSAERLKGVDSTLKIQPAKLEDSAVYLCASSLVGQGDYGYTFGSGTRLTVV.

This chain uses TRBV5-1 with TRBJ2-7; TRBD2 might be the D (6 bases). V lost 0 bases to trimming and J lost 5 bases, with 15 bases between them. Germline assignment: CDR1 SGHRS and CDR2 YFSETQ. The CDR3 runs 15 residues. The CDR3 protein is CASSLVGGAIDEQYF. The CDR3 nucleotides read TGCGCCAGCAGCTTGGTTGGCGGGGCGATAGACGAGCAGTACTTC.

The chain uses TRBV6-5 and TRBJ2-7; TRBD2 matches at 10 bases. The CDR3 contains 15 residues. The germline gives CDR1 MNHEY, CDR2 SVGAGI. The V segment lost 2 bases and the J segment 0 bases; nucleotides outside the gene matches: 1. In DNA, the CDR3 is TGTGCCAGCAGTTACACTAGCGGGAACTCCTACGAGCAGTACTTC. Residues: CASSYTSGNSYEQYF.